These 7 T cell receptor beta chains were all obtained from the same sample, sequenced in a study of beta chain features in type 1 diabetes. Their cognate antigens are unknown. Overall study findings and caveats: Among patients with Type 1 diabetes, TCRB CDR3s were moderately but significantly shorter in every one of the four CD4+ subsets.

The study reverse transcribed the entire isolated RNA, so it sequenced expressed TCRB transcripts. Sequenced by immunoSEQ multiplex PCR; TCRdb stores in-frame clones only, minus some. In the table there are around 150,000 clones, approximately 8.7% of which are singletons. Sequencing was done on a sample of central memory CD4+ T cells from blood. The receptors shown here come from a woman aged 25 to 39 with type 1 diabetes.

The chain uses TRBV11-2 and TRBJ1-1; D not certain. CDR3 length: 13 residues. V lost 0 bases and J 4 bases, leaving 6 bases between the germline ends. Germline-derived CDR1 and CDR2 are SGHAT and FQNNGV. For the CDR3, the DNA is TGTGCCAGCAGCTTAGAGGGGAGCACTGAAGCTTTCTTT. This encodes CASSLEGSTEAFF.

This chain joins TRBV7-9 and TRBJ1-1; TRBD1 is a possible D gene (5 bases). The CDR3 covers 15 residues. V was cut by 5 bases and J by 3 bases, with 16 bases left in between. Germline V CDR1 and CDR2: SEHNR, FQNEAQ (reference sequence). The CDR3 sequence is CASSQDGGGDTEAFF. Written as DNA, the CDR3 is TGTGCCAGCAGCCAAGATGGGGGAGGGGACACTGAAGCTTTCTTT.

In this sample, this clone turned up a few times. The chain employs TRBV11-2 and TRBJ1-3; D is unclear. Germline values: CDR1 SGHAT, CDR2 FQNNGV. V lost 3 bases to trimming and J lost 0 bases, with 6 bases between them. The length of the CDR3 is 14 residues. This chain's CDR3 is CASSFTSSGNTIYF. CDR3 nucleotide sequence: TGTGCCAGCAGCTTTACAAGCTCTGGAAACACCATATATTTT.

There are a few counts of this clone. V is TRBV28 and J is TRBJ2-5; 10 bases align to TRBD2. With the DNA end fitting TRBJ2-7 better, the J assignment may be wrong. Germline CDR1 MDHEN, CDR2 SYDVKM. The CDR3 is 16 amino acids. For the CDR3, the DNA is TGTGCCAGCAGCTCCCCAGCTAGCGGGAGATCCTACGAGCAGTACTTC. This codes for CASSSPASGRSYEQYF.

This clone came up a few times. The rearrangement joins TRBV7-3 to TRBJ2-1, with D maybe TRBD2 (5 bases). The V end was cut by 5 bases, the J end by 5 bases, with 13 bases between. Germline-derived CDR1 and CDR2 are SGHTA and FQGTGA. This CDR3 comprises 14 residues. The CDR3 nucleotides are TGTGCCAGCAGCCCCGGGGTAGCCCACAATGAGCAGTTCTTC. It yields the protein CASSPGVAHNEQFF.

This clone was seen a few times. This chain joins TRBV7-2 and TRBJ1-2, with D perhaps TRBD1 (5 bases). Germline V gene lookup returns CDR1 SGHTA and CDR2 FQGNSA. Trimming pared 2 bases from V and 8 bases from J, leaving 12 bases between. The CDR3 is made up of 13 amino acids. CDR3 DNA: TGTGCCAGCAGCTTACGGGCAGGGAACGGCTACACCTTC. Amino acid sequence: CASSLRAGNGYTF.

This sequence joins TRBV14 and TRBJ1-1, with D hard to call. CDR1 and CDR2 from the germline V gene are SGHDN and FVKESK. V shed 4 bases and J shed 6 bases, with 6 bases lying between them. This CDR3 contains 11 residues. The CDR3 here is CASSLNSEAFF. The CDR3 DNA is TGTGCCAGCAGCCTCAATTCTGAAGCTTTCTTT.